Listed here are 12 T cell receptor beta chains from one sample, sequenced in a study of B cell selection in AIRE deficiency. Repertoires were generated with immunoSEQ multiplex PCR, while TCRdb's copy carries only in-frame clones and drops some. The repertoire consists of tens of thousands of clones, with roughly 97% occurring once and the leading ten covering 0.2% to 0.25%. Sorting defined conventional CD4 T cells as CD4+CD127+. The source material was CD4+CD127+ conventional T cells sorted from PBMCs. The receptors here all came from a human donor in good health.

This chain connects TRBV12-5 to TRBJ1-3; possibly TRBD1 for D (5 bases). The germline V gene has CDR1 LGHNT and CDR2 FRNRAP. Trimming removed 4 bases from V and 0 bases from J, with 10 bases in between. This CDR3 spans 15 amino acids. CDR3 protein: CASGSDSSSGNTIYF. CDR3 in DNA: TGTGCTAGTGGTTCTGACAGCAGCTCTGGAAACACCATATATTTT.

This rearrangement joins TRBV18 to TRBJ2-5, with 7 bases that match TRBD2. From germline, CDR1 is KGHSH and CDR2 LQKENI. Trimming at V came to 1 base and at J to 2 bases, leaving 7 bases not matched to a gene. This CDR3 has 16 amino acids. DNA for the CDR3: TGTGCCAGCTCACCACGGGCGGGAGCCGCGCAAGAGACCCAGTACTTC. It encodes CASSPRAGAAQETQYF.

The chain has TRBV5-1 and TRBJ1-5; 7 nucleotides align to TRBD1. Germline loops: CDR1 SGHRS, CDR2 YFSETQ. The CDR3 consists of 15 residues. The V and J ends lost 0 bases and 6 bases, in that order; junction bases with no gene match: 6. In DNA form, the CDR3 reads TGCGCCAGCAGCTTGGAAGGAGGGGGCGTTCAGCCCCAGCATTTT. Protein: CASSLEGGGVQPQHF. Combining the CDR3 with reference TRBV5-1 and TRBJ1-5 gives the whole variable domain KAGVTQTPRYLIKTRGQQVTLSCSPISGHRSVSWYQQTPGQGLQFLFEYFSETQRNKGNFPGRFSGRQFSNSRSEMNVSTLELGDSALYLCASSLEGGGVQPQHFGDGTRLSIL.

The V call is TRBV6-1, the J call TRBJ1-1, with D perhaps matching TRBD1 (5 bases). CDR1 and CDR2 (germline): MNHNS, SASEGT. The V end was cut by 4 bases, the J end by 4 bases, with 13 bases between. The CDR3 has 14 residues. CDR3 in amino acids: CASSVRDFRTEAFF. DNA of the CDR3: TGTGCCAGCAGTGTCCGGGACTTCCGCACTGAAGCTTTCTTT.

The chain recombines TRBV4-1 with TRBJ1-1, with 7 nucleotides matching TRBD1. This CDR3 is 15 amino acids long. Germline-derived CDR1 and CDR2 are MGHRA and YSYEKL. V was pared by 1 base and J by 3 bases, with 5 bases of the junction left unmatched. CDR3 protein: CASSQAGQADTEAFF. The DNA for the CDR3 is TGCGCCAGCAGCCAAGCAGGACAGGCAGACACTGAAGCTTTCTTT.

The V gene is TRBV2, the J gene TRBJ1-2, with D unclear. Germline V gene sequence: CDR1 SNHLY, CDR2 FYNNEI. This CDR3 comprises 12 residues. Trimming shortened V by 2 bases and J by 10 bases, and 11 bases separated the two germline ends. As DNA, the CDR3 is TGTGCCAGCAGTGAACGGACGCCTGACTACACCTTC. Translated: CASSERTPDYTF.

This rearrangement joins TRBV27 to TRBJ1-5; 7 bases are shared with TRBD1. The CDR3 runs to 14 residues. V was clipped by 6 bases and J by 7 bases; unmatched bases: 9. In germline, CDR1 is MNHEY, CDR2 SMNVEV (reference sequence). The CDR3 reads CASSSEDRAQPQHF. CDR3 coding DNA: TGTGCCAGCAGCTCAGAAGACAGGGCGCAGCCCCAGCATTTT.

The DNA for the CDR3 is TGTGCCAGCAGCCTTAGGGCGTGGACAGGGAGATATACGCAGTATTTT. Amino acid sequence: CASSLRAWTGRYTQYF. The chain employs TRBV28 and TRBJ2-3; 8 nucleotides match TRBD1. The CDR3 contains 16 residues. The germline CDR1 and CDR2 sequences are MDHEN and SYDVKM. V was clipped by 6 bases and J by 7 bases; unmatched bases: 15.

This chain links TRBV27 with TRBJ2-7; D possibly corresponds to TRBD2 (6 bases). The CDR3 is made up of 16 amino acids. Germline lookup yields CDR1 MNHEY and CDR2 SMNVEV (reference sequence). The ends were cut back, 4 bases at V and 0 bases at J, with 16 bases in the middle. The CDR3 region is CASSSILAESSYEQYF. The CDR3 DNA sequence: TGTGCCAGCAGTTCAATATTAGCGGAGTCCTCCTACGAGCAGTACTTC.

This sequence joins TRBV23-1 and TRBJ1-1; D gene uncertain. Being an ORF, TRBV23-1 has a function that is uncertain. The CDR3 totals 13 residues. Trimming left V 2 bases short and J 0 bases short, with 4 bases between. The CDR3 here is CASSQPLNTEAFF. The CDR3 DNA reads TGCGCCAGCAGTCAACCTTTGAACACTGAAGCTTTCTTT.

The chain joins TRBV9 to TRBJ1-2, with TRBD1 as a possible D gene (5 bases). Germline V gene data show CDR1 as SGDLS and CDR2 as YYNGEE. Trimming took 0 bases from V and 8 from J, leaving 14 bases between them. The CDR3 spans 14 residues. CDR3 DNA: TGTGCCAGCAGCGTAGTGGCGGAAGGGGACGGCTACACCTTC. Residues: CASSVVAEGDGYTF.

This chain uses TRBV10-3 with TRBJ2-3; 11 bases map to TRBD2. Germline V gives CDR1 ENHRY, CDR2 SYGVKD. The CDR3 is 13 amino acids. Trimming at V came to 9 bases and at J to 14 bases, leaving 13 bases not matched to a gene. The CDR3 sequence is CAISLAGGPAPYF. The CDR3 region has the DNA TGTGCCATTTCTTTAGCGGGAGGGCCGGCCCCGTATTTT.